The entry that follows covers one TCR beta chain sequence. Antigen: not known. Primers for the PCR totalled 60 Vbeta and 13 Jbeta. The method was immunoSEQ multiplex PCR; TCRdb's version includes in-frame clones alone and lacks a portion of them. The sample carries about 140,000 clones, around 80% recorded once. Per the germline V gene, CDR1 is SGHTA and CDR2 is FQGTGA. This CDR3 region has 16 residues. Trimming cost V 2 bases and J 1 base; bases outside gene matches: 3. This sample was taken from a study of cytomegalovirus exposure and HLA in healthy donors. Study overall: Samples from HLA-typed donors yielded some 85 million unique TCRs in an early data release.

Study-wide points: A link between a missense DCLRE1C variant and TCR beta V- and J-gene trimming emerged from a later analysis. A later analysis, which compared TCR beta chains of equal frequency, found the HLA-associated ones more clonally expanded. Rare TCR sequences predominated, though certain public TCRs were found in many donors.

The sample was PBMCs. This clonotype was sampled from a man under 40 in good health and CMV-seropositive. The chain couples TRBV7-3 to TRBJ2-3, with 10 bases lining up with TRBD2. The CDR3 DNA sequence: TGTGCCAGCAGCTTACTAGCGGGGGTGGGCACAGATACGCAGTATTTT. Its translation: CASSLLAGVGTDTQYF.